The clone carrying this T cell receptor (beta chain) has just a few counts. The antigen is not known. This sample is drawn from a study of T-cell memory formation after mild COVID-19. General study points: In pre-infection memory, a portion of responding clones appeared, which suggested that cross-reactive memory joined.

Germline-derived CDR1 and CDR2 are SGHTA and FQGNSA. This CDR3 region has 14 residues. Trimming cost V 3 bases and J 5 bases, with 10 bases left between them. Constant-segment primers were used for 5'RACE, and the resulting TCR alpha and TCR beta cDNA libraries carried sample barcodes and UMIs. One entry per CDR3 protein results from TCRdb running MiXCR on the 5' RACE reads. The repertoire holds 470,000 or so distinct CDR3 sequences, with 15% to 20% as singletons. V usage is TRBV7-2 and J usage is TRBJ2-2, with D possibly being TRBD2 (5 bases). Input material: PBMCs or a T cell subset sorted from them (not recorded which). This receptor was taken from an adult woman who had mild COVID-19 (a few samples of this study predate the infection). Cell type and time point are not known. CDR3 in amino acids: CASSLGGLTGELFF. Written as DNA, the CDR3 is TGTGCCAGCAGCTTGGGCGGGTTAACCGGGGAGCTGTTTTTT. Full variable domain (remainder filled in from reference TRBV7-2 and TRBJ2-2): GAGVSQSPSNKVTEKGKDVELRCDPISGHTALYWYRQSLGQGLEFLIYFQGNSAPDKSGLPSDRFSAERTGGSVSTLTIQRTQQEDSAVYLCASSLGGLTGELFFGEGSRLTVL.